This T cell receptor beta chain was obtained from a study of blood T cell dynamics during melanoma immunotherapy. For the study at large: Standard first-line treatment here was pembrolizumab or nivolumab plus ipilimumab in metastatic melanoma.

The V end lost 0 bases, the J end lost 3 bases, and 7 bases lay between the germline ends. Germline CDR1 SGHNT, CDR2 YYREEE (reference sequence). The CDR3 runs to 14 residues. This table comes from immunoSEQ multiplex PCR, and its TCRdb copy is limited to in-frame clones, with some not included. The repertoire holds over 4,500 clones, with about 87% as singletons. A few counts support this clone. Stated time point: pre-treatment baseline. Blood was drawn before treatment and at week 3 after checkpoint blockade. Disease control meant complete response, partial response or stable disease at 12 weeks. This chain links TRBV5-4 with TRBJ1-5; unclear D gene. Sequences were derived from blood, sampled from a patient treated with checkpoint blockade. The TCR was taken from a human donor with melanoma. The CDR3 region is CASSLDTDNQPQHF. The CDR3 DNA reads as TGTGCCAGCAGCTTGGATACAGACAATCAGCCCCAGCATTTT.